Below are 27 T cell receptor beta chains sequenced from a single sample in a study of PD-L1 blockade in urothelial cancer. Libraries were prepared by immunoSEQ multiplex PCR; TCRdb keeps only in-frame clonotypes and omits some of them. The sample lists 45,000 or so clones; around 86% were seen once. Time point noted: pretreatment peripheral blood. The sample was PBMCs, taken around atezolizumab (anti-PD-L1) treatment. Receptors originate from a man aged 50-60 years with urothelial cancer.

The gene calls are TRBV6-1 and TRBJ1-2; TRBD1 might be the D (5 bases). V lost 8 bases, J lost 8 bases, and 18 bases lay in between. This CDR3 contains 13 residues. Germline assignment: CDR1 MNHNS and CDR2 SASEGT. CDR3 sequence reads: CASLPGGPGGYTF. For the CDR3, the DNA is TGTGCCAGCCTCCCGGGGGGTCCTGGAGGCTACACCTTC.

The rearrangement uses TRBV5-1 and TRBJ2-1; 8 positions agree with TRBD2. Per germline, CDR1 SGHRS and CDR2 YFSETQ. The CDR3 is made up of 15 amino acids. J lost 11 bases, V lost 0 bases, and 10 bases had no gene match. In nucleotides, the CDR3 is TGCGCCAGCAGCTTGGAGGCGCGGGGGGCCCGACAGCAGTTCTTC. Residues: CASSLEARGARQQFF.

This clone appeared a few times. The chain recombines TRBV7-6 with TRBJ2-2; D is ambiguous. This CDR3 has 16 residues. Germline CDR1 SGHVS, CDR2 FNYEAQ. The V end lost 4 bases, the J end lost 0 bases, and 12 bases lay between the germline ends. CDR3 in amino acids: CASSSTIPANTGELFF. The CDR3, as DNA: TGTGCCAGCAGCTCTACTATCCCCGCGAACACCGGGGAGCTGTTTTTT. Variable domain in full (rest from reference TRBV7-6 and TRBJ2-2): GAGVSQSPRYKVTKRGQDVALRCDPISGHVSLYWYRQALGQGPEFLTYFNYEAQQDKSGLPNDRFSAERPEGSISTLTIQRTEQRDSAMYRCASSSTIPANTGELFFGEGSRLTVL.

The DNA of the CDR3 is TGTGCCAGCAGCCCCACGGACGGGGGGTTATCTCCCCAGCATTTT. Translating it yields CASSPTDGGLSPQHF. The chain is built from TRBV7-6 and TRBJ1-5; the D gene is possibly TRBD1 (5 bases). The CDR3 sequence is 15 residues long. CDR1 and CDR2 (germline): SGHVS, FNYEAQ. V was trimmed by 5 bases and J by 10 bases, leaving 21 bases between them. Looking up the rest from reference TRBV7-6 and TRBJ1-5 gives the full variable domain: GAGVSQSPRYKVTKRGQDVALRCDPISGHVSLYWYRQALGQGPEFLTYFNYEAQQDKSGLPNDRFSAERPEGSISTLTIQRTEQRDSAMYRCASSPTDGGLSPQHFGDGTRLSIL.

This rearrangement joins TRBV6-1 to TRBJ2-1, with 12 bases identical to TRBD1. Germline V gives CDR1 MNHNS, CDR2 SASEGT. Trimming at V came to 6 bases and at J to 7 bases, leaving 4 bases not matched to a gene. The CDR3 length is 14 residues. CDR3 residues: CASRGQGAGNEQFF. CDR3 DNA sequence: TGTGCCAGCAGGGGACAGGGGGCGGGAAATGAGCAGTTCTTC.

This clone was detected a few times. DNA for the CDR3: TGTGCCACCAGTACCGCGGGACAGAATGAAAAACTGTTTTTT. It codes for CATSTAGQNEKLFF. The rearrangement uses TRBV15 and TRBJ1-4, with 7 bases identical to TRBD1. Germline V lookup: CDR1 LNHNV, CDR2 YYDKDF (reference sequence). The CDR3 runs 14 residues. The ends lost 6 bases at V and 5 bases at J; junction bases unmatched: 6.

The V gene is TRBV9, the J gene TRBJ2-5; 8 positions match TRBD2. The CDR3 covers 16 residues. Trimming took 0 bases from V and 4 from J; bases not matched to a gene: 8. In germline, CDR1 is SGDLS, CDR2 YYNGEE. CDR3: CASSVGRGGQIETQYF. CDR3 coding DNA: TGTGCCAGCAGCGTAGGACGGGGGGGCCAAATAGAGACCCAGTACTTC. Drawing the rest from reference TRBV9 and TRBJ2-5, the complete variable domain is DSGVTQTPKHLITATGQRVTLRCSPRSGDLSVYWYQQSLDQGLQFLIQYYNGEERAKGNILERFSAQQFPDLHSELNLSSLELGDSALYFCASSVGRGGQIETQYFGPGTRLLVL.

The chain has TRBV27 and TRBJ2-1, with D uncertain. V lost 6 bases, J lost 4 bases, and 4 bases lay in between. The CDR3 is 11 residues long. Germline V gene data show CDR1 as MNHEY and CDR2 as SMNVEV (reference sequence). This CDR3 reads CASRSYNEQFF. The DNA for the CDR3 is TGTGCCAGCAGGAGTTACAATGAGCAGTTCTTC.

For the CDR3, the DNA is TGTGCCAGTAGTTCTTATGGGACAGGGAAGGGCAATGAGCAGTTCTTC. The encoded protein is CASSSYGTGKGNEQFF. J is TRBJ2-1 and V is TRBV19, with 9 bases lining up with TRBD1. The V gene end was trimmed by 5 bases and the J gene end by 6 bases; junction bases not matched to a gene: 11. Germline CDR1 LNHDA, CDR2 SQIVND (reference sequence). The CDR3 covers 16 residues. The full variable domain, in which reference TRBV19 and TRBJ2-1 provide the parts outside the CDR3, is DGGITQSPKYLFRKEGQNVTLSCEQNLNHDAMYWYRQDPGQGLRLIYYSQIVNDFQKGDIAEGYSVSREKKESFPLTVTSAQKNPTAFYLCASSSYGTGKGNEQFFGPGTRLTVL.

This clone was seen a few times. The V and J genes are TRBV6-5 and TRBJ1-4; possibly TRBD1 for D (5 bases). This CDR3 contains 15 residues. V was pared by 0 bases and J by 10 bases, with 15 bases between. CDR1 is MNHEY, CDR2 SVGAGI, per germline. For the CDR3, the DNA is TGTGCCAGCAGTTACTCGACGGAGGGACCGAGAAAACTGTTTTTT. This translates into CASSYSTEGPRKLFF.

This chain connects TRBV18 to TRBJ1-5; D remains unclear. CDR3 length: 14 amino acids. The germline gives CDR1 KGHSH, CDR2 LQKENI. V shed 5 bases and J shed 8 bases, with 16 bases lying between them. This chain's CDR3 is CASSLTLMGEPQHF. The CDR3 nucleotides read TGTGCCAGCTCATTGACACTGATGGGTGAGCCCCAGCATTTT. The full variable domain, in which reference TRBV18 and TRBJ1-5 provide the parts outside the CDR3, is NAGVMQNPRHLVRRRGQEARLRCSPMKGHSHVYWYRQLPEEGLKFMVYLQKENIIDESGMPKERFSAEFPKEGPSILRIQQVVRGDSAAYFCASSLTLMGEPQHFGDGTRLSIL.

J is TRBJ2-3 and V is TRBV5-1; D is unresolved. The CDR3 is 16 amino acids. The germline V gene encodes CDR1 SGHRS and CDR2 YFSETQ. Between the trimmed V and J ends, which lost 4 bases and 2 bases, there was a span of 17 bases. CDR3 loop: CASSLEWAGPTDTQYF. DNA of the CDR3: TGCGCCAGCAGCCTGGAATGGGCTGGGCCCACAGATACGCAGTATTTT.

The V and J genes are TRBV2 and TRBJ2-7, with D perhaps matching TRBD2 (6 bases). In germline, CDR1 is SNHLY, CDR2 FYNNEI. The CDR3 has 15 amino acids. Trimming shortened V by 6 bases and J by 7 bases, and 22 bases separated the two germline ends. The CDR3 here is CASRETRRVRQEQYF. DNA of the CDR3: TGTGCCAGCAGGGAGACCCGGAGGGTCAGACAGGAGCAGTACTTC.

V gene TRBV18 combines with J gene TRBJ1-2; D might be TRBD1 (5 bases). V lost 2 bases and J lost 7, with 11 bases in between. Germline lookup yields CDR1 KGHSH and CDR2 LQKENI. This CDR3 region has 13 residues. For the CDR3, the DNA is TGTGCCAGCTCACCAACGACAGTCGTTGGCTACACCTTC. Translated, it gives CASSPTTVVGYTF.

The CDR3 coding sequence is TGTGCCAGCAGCGGGCTACTAGCTGGCACAGATACGCAGTATTTT. It yields the protein CASSGLLAGTDTQYF. The V and J genes are TRBV7-9 and TRBJ2-3, with D possibly TRBD2 on 6 matching bases. Germline V lookup: CDR1 SEHNR, CDR2 FQNEAQ (reference sequence). Trimming took 5 bases from V and 1 from J, leaving 13 bases between them. This CDR3 has 15 residues.

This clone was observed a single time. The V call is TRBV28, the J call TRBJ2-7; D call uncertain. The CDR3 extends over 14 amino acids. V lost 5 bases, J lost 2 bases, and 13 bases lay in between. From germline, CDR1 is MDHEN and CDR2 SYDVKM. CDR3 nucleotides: TGTGCCAGCAGTCCTGGAACAGCTACCTACGAGCAGTACTTC. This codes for CASSPGTATYEQYF.

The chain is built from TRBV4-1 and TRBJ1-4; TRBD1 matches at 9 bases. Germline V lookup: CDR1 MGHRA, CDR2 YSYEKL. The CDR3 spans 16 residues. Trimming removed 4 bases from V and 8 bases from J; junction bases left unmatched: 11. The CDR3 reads CASSRREGQGDEKLFF. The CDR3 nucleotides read TGCGCCAGCAGCCGGAGGGAGGGACAGGGCGACGAAAAACTGTTTTTT.

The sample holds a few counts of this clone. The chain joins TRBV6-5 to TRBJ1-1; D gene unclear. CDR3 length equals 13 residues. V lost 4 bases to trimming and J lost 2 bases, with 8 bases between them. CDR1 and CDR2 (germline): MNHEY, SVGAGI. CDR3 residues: CASSWNRNTEAFF. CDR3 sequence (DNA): TGTGCCAGCAGTTGGAACAGAAACACTGAAGCTTTCTTT.

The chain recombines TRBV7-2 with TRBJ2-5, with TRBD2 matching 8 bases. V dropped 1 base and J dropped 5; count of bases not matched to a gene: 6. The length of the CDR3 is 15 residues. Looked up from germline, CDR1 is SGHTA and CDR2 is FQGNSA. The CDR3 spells CASSLGGGRVETQYF. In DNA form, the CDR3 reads TGTGCCAGCAGCTTAGGCGGGGGGCGGGTGGAGACCCAGTACTTC.

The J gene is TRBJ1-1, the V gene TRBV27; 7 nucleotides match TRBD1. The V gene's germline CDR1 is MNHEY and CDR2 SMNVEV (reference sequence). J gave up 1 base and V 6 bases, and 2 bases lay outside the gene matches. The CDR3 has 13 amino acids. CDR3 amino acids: CASRHRGNTEAFF. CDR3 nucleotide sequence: TGTGCCAGCAGACACAGGGGGAACACTGAAGCTTTCTTT.

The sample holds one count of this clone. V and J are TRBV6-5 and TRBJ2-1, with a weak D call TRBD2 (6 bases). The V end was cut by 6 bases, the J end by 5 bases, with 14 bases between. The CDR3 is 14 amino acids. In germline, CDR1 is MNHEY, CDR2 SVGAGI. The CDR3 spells CASSRLGPNNEQFF. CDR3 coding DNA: TGTGCCAGCAGCCGACTAGGGCCCAACAATGAGCAGTTCTTC.

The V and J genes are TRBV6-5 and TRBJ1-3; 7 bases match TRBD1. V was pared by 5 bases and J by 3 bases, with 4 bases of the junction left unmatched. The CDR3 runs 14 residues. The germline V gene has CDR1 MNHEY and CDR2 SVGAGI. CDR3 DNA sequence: TGTGCCAGCAGTAACACAGGGGTTGGAAACACCATATATTTT. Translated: CASSNTGVGNTIYF.

DNA for the CDR3: TGCGCCAGCAGCCAAGGTGACAGGGCAGGCGGCTACACCTTC. Amino acids: CASSQGDRAGGYTF. The chain couples TRBV4-1 to TRBJ1-2, with 7 bases lining up with TRBD1. Germline trimming cut 1 base from V and 8 bases from J; bases unmatched to any gene: 7. The CDR3 totals 14 residues. CDR1 and CDR2 (germline): MGHRA, YSYEKL.

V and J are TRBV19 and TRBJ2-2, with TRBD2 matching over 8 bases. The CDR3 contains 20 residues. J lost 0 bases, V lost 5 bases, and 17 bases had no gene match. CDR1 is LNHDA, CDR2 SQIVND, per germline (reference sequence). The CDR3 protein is CASSHRGGYTGFSNTGELFF. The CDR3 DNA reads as TGTGCCAGTAGTCACCGGGGGGGGTATACAGGTTTTTCGAACACCGGGGAGCTGTTTTTT.

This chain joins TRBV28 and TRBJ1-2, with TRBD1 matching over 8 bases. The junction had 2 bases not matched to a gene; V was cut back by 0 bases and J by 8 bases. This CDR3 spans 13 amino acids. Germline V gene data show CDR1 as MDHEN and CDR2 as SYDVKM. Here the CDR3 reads CASSLWTGAGYTF. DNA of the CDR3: TGTGCCAGCAGTTTATGGACAGGGGCCGGCTACACCTTC.

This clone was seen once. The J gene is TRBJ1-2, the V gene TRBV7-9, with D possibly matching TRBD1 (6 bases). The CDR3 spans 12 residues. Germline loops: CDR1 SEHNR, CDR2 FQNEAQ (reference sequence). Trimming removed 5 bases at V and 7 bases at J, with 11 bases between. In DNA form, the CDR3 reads TGTGCCAGCAGCCTCCGACAGGTTGGCTACACCTTC. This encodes CASSLRQVGYTF.

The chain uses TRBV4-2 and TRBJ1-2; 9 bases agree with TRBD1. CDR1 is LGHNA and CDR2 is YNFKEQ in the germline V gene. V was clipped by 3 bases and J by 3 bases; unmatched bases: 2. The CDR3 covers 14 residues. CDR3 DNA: TGTGCCAGCAGCCAGGGGGACAGGGACTATGGCTACACCTTC. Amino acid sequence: CASSQGDRDYGYTF.